This TCR beta chain is from a study of cytomegalovirus exposure and HLA in healthy donors. Background on the study: Early released data had around 88 million unique TCRs, all coming from HLA-typed donors.

13 Jbeta primers and 60 Vbeta primers were used for the PCR. Libraries were prepared by immunoSEQ multiplex PCR; TCRdb keeps only in-frame clonotypes and omits some of them. The sample records 95,000 to 150,000 clones, around 79% being singletons. This clone was counted a few times. This CDR3 region has 15 residues. V was cut by 1 base and J by 8 bases, with 17 bases left in between. The germline V gene has CDR1 MDHEN and CDR2 SYDVKM. The chain combines TRBV28 with TRBJ1-2; TRBD1 might be the D (6 bases). This TCR was sampled from a woman aged 40 to 55 in good health and CMV-seronegative. The sample taken for sequencing was PBMCs. The CDR3 DNA is TGTGCCAGCAGTTTATCTCAGGGGAGGGTAAAAGGCTACACCTTC. This translates into CASSLSQGRVKGYTF.